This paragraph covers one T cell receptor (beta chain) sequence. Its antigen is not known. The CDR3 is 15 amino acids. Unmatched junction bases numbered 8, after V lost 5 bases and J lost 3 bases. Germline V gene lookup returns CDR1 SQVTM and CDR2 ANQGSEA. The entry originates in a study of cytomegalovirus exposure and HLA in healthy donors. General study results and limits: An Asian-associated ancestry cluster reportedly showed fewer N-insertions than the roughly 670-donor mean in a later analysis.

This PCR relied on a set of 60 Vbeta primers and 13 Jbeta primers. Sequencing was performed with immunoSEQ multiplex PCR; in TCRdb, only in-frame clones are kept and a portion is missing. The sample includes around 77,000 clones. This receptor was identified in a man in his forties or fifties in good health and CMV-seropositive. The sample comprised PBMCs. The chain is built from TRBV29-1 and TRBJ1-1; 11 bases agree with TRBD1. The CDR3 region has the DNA TGCAGCGTTCACGGGACAGGGGGGCTGGACACTGAAGCTTTCTTT. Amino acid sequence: CSVHGTGGLDTEAFF.